This note documents a single T cell receptor (beta chain) sequence. Its matching antigen is unknown. This sample is drawn from a study of shared clonotypes between healthy human individuals. Study-wide results and caveats: Rarefaction showed that sequencing of sorted subsets was incomplete (despite large depth).

Healthy HIV-negative adults without recent acute infections or vaccinations served as donors. It was into CD45RA+ naive and CD45RA-negative memory subsets that the CD4+ cells were split. The data were produced by immunoSEQ multiplex PCR, yet TCRdb's version contains in-frame clones alone and is incomplete. The table records millions of clones, 95% of them present only once. The source of this sequence is a young man in good health. The sample comprised naive CD4+ T cells sorted from blood. Stated subset: CD45RA+ positively selected.

The CDR3 spells CASGREGQGNTGELFF. CDR3 coding DNA: TGTGCCAGCGGGAGAGAGGGACAGGGAAACACCGGGGAGCTGTTTTTT. V and J are TRBV7-9 and TRBJ2-2; TRBD1 matches 9 bases. Germline V CDR1 and CDR2: SEHNR, FQNEAQ (reference sequence). This CDR3 has 16 amino acids. The junction had 9 bases not matched to a gene; V was cut back by 8 bases and J by 2 bases. The complete variable domain, with remaining parts taken from reference TRBV7-9 and TRBJ2-2, reads DTGVSQNPRHKITKRGQNVTFRCDPISEHNRLYWYRQTLGQGPEFLTYFQNEAQLEKSRLLSDRFSAERPKGSFSTLEIQRTEQGDSAMYLCASGREGQGNTGELFFGEGSRLTVL.